The clone carrying this T cell receptor (beta chain) was detected ten times or more. Its specificity is unknown. The sample comes from a study of CD8 T cells in ankylosing spondylitis. Study results and limitations: Reportedly, disease-linked clones are significantly enriched in ankylosing spondylitis patients' matched synovial fluid. Prior work had noted some motif variants in reactive arthritis blood and synovial fluid. Typical of ankylosing spondylitis blood, it appeared, was a TCR beta motif of roughly eight highly homologous variants.

CDR3 length equals 13 residues. CDR1 and CDR2 from the germline V gene are MNHEY and SMNVEV (reference sequence). The V gene lost 2 bases and the J gene lost 4 bases, with 8 bases spanning the gap. Libraries for TCR beta were made by quantitative 5'-RACE with molecular barcodes. Using its own MiXCR run on the 5' RACE reads, TCRdb lists one record per CDR3 protein. The table includes roughly 490,000 distinct CDR3 sequences, approximately 5% detected once. The sample taken for sequencing was blood, either unsorted or a sorted T cell fraction (not recorded which). The chain links TRBV27 to TRBJ1-1; D remains ambiguous. The clonotype was recovered from a male donor with ankylosing spondylitis. This CDR3 reads CASSLVRGTEAFF. CDR3 sequence (DNA): TGTGCCAGCAGTTTAGTCAGAGGCACTGAAGCTTTCTTT.